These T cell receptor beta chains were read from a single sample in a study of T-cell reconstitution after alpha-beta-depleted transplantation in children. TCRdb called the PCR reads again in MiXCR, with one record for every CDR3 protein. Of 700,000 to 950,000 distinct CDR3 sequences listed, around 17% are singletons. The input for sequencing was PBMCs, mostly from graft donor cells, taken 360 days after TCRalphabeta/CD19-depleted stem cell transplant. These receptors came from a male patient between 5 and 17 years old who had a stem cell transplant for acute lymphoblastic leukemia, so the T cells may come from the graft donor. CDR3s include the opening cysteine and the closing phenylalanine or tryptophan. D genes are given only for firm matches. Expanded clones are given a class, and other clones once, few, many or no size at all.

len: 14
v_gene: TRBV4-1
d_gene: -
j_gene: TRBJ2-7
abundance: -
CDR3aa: CASSQLLQGHEQYF
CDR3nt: TGCGCCAGCAGCCAGTTGTTACAGGGCCACGAGCAGTACTTC

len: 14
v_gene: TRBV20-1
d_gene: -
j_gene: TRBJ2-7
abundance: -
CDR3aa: CSASPGGVTYEQYF
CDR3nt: TGCAGTGCTAGCCCAGGGGGGGTTACCTACGAGCAGTACTTC

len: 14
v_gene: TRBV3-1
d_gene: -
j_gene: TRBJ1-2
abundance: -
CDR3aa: CASSRGYTNYGYTF
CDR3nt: TGTGCCAGCAGTAGAGGGTATACTAACTATGGCTACACCTTC

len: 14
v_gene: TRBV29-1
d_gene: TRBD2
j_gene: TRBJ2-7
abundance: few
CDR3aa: CSVERAGGHYEQYF
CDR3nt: TGCAGCGTTGAAAGAGCGGGAGGGCACTACGAGCAGTACTTC

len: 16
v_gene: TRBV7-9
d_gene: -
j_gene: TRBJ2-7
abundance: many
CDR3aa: CASSLFAPDSPNEQYF
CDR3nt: TGTGCCAGCAGCTTATTTGCTCCAGATTCGCCCAACGAGCAGTACTTC

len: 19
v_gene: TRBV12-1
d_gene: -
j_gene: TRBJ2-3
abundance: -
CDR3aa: CASSSRLAGGLATTDTQYF
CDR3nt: TGTGCCAGCAGCTCCAGACTAGCGGGAGGTTTGGCCACAACAGATACGCAGTATTTT

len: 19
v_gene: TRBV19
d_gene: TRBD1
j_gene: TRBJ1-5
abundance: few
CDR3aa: CASSTPGQGRGWSNQPQHF
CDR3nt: TGTGCCAGTAGTACACCGGGACAGGGCAGAGGATGGAGCAATCAGCCCCAGCATTTT

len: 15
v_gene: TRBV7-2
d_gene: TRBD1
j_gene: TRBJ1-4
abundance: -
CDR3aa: CASSLQGAREEKLFF
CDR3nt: TGTGCCAGCAGCTTACAGGGGGCGCGGGAAGAAAAACTGTTTTTT

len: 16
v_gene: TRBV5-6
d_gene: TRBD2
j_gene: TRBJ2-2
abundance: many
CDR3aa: CASSLSGGSKPGELFF
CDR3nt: TGTGCCAGCAGCTTGTCTGGCGGGAGTAAACCCGGGGAGCTGTTTTTT

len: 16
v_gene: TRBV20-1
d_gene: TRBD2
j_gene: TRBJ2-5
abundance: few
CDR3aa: CSASRGLAGTQETQYF
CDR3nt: TGCAGTGCTAGCCGAGGACTAGCTGGGACCCAAGAGACCCAGTACTTC

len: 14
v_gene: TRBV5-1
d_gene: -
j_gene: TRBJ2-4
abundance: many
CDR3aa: CASSSPDLQNIQYF
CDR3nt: TGCGCCAGCAGCTCCCCGGATCTCCAAAACATTCAGTACTTC

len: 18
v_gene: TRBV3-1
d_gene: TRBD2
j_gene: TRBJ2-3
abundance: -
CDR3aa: CATSQDPGLAGSTDTQYF
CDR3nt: TGTGCCACCAGCCAAGATCCGGGACTAGCGGGGAGCACAGATACGCAGTATTTT

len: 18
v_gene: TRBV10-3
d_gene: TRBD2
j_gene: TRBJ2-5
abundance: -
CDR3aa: CAISERAGVIRWRETQYF
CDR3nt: TGTGCCATCAGTGAGAGGGCGGGAGTAATAAGATGGCGAGAGACCCAGTACTTC

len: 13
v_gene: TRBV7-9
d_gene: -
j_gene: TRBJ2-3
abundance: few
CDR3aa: CASSPFVPDTQYF
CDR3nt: TGTGCCAGCAGCCCGTTTGTTCCAGATACGCAGTATTTT

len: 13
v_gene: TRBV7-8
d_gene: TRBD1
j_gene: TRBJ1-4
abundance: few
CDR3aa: CAIGQGANEKLFF
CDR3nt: TGTGCCATCGGACAGGGAGCTAATGAAAAACTGTTTTTT

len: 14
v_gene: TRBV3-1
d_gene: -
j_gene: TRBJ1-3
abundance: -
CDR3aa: CASSQVGAGNTIYF
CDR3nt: TGTGCCAGCAGCCAAGTTGGGGCTGGAAACACCATATATTTT

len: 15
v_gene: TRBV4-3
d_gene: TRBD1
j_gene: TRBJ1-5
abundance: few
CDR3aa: CASSQDGQGHQPQHF
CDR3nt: TGCGCCAGCAGCCAAGATGGACAGGGTCATCAGCCCCAGCATTTT

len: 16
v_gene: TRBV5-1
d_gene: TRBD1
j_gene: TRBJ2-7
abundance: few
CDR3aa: CASSHPGTGTDDEQYF
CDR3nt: TGCGCCAGCAGCCATCCCGGGACAGGGACCGACGACGAGCAGTACTTC

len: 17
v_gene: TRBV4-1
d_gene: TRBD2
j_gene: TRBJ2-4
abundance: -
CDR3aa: CASSQEEPSGIENIQYF
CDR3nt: TGCGCCAGCAGCCAAGAAGAACCTAGCGGGATCGAGAACATTCAGTACTTC

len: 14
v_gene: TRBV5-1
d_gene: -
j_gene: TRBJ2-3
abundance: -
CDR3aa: CASSFGGNTDTQYF
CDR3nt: TGCGCCAGCAGTTTCGGCGGGAACACAGATACGCAGTATTTT

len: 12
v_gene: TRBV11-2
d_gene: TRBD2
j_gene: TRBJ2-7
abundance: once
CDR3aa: CASRHREDEQYF
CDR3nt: TGTGCCAGCAGACACCGGGAGGACGAGCAGTACTTC

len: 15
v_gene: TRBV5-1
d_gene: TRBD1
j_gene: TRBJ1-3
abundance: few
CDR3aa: CASSLDRAEGNTIYF
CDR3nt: TGCGCCAGCAGCCTCGACAGGGCTGAAGGAAACACCATATATTTT

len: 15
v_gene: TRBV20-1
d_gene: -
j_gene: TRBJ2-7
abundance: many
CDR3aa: CSARSLRAHSYEQYF
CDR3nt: TGCAGTGCTAGATCATTGAGGGCGCACTCCTACGAGCAGTACTTC

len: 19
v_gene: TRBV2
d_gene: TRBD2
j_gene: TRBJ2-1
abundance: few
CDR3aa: CASSDPGLAGGPAGNEQFF
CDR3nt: TGTGCCAGCAGTGACCCGGGACTAGCGGGAGGGCCAGCGGGCAATGAGCAGTTCTTC

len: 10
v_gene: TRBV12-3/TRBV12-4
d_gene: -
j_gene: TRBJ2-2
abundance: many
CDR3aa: CASSIGELFF
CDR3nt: TGTGCCAGCAGTATTGGGGAGCTGTTTTTT

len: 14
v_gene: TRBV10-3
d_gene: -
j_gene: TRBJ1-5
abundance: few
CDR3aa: CAISESGSRQPQHF
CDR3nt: TGTGCCATCAGTGAGTCGGGAAGTAGGCAGCCCCAGCATTTT

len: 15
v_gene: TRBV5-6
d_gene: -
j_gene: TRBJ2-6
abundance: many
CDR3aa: CASSLGGLGANVLTF
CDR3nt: TGTGCCAGCAGCTTGGGGGGTCTGGGGGCCAACGTCCTGACTTTC

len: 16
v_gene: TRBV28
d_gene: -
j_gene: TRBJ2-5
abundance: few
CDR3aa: CASSLRVRRGGKTQYF
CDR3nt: TGTGCCAGCAGTTTACGGGTGCGGAGGGGGGGGAAGACCCAGTACTTC

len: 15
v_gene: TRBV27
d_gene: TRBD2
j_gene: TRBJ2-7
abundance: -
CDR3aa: CASSHPSGNSYEQYF
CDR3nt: TGTGCCAGCAGTCACCCTAGCGGAAACTCCTACGAGCAGTACTTC

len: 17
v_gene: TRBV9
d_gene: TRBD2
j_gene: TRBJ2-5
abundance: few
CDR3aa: CASRTIGKAGVLETQYF
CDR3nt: TGTGCCAGCAGGACCATCGGGAAGGCGGGAGTCTTGGAGACCCAGTACTTC

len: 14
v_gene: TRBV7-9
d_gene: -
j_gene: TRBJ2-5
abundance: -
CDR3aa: CASRPMGIQETQYF
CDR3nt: TGTGCCAGCAGACCCATGGGGATACAAGAGACCCAGTACTTC

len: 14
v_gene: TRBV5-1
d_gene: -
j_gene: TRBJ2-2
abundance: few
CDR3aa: CASSPHPSTGELFF
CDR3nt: TGCGCCAGCAGCCCCCACCCTAGCACCGGGGAGCTGTTTTTT

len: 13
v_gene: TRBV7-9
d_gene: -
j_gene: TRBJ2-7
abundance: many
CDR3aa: CASSFSATYEQYF
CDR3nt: TGTGCCAGCAGCTTTTCAGCAACCTACGAGCAGTACTTC

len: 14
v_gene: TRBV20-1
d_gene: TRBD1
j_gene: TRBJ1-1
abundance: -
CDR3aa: CSAKDGRGWSEAFF
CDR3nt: TGCAGTGCAAAAGATGGCAGGGGGTGGTCTGAAGCTTTCTTT

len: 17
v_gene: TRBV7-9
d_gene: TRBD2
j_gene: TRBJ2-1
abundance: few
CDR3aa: CASTFPLPGLAGGEQFF
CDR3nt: TGTGCCAGCACCTTTCCCCTCCCGGGACTAGCGGGAGGCGAGCAGTTCTTC

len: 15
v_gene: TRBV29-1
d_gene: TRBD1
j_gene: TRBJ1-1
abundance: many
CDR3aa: CSVRLTGVSSTEAFF
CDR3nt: TGCAGCGTTCGTCTGACAGGGGTATCTAGCACTGAAGCTTTCTTT

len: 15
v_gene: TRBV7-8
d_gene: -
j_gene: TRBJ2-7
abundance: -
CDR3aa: CASSLVLGRGYEQYF
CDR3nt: TGTGCCAGCAGCTTAGTTCTGGGCAGGGGCTACGAGCAGTACTTC

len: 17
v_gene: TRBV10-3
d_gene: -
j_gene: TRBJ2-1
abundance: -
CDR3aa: CAISERGAALDYNEQFF
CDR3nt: TGTGCCATCAGTGAGAGGGGGGCCGCCTTGGACTACAATGAGCAGTTCTTC

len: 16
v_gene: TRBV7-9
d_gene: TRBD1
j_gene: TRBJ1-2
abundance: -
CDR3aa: CASSLTARTGGNGYTF
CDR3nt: TGTGCCAGCAGCCTGACAGCTCGGACAGGGGGCAATGGCTACACCTTC

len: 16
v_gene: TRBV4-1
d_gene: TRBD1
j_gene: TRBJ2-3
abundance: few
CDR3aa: CASSLTTGQGADTQYF
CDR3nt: TGCGCCAGCAGCCTTACAACAGGACAGGGCGCAGATACGCAGTATTTT

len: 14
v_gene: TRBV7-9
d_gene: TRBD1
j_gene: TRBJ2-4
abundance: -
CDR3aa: CASSLQGELNIQYF
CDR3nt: TGTGCCAGCAGCTTACAGGGGGAATTGAACATTCAGTACTTC

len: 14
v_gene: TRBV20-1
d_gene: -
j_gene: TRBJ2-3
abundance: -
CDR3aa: CSVPRPSYPDTQYF
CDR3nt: TGCAGTGTCCCCCGGCCCTCTTATCCAGATACGCAGTATTTT

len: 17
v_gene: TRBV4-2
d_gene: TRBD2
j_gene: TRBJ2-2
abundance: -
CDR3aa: CASSQAKLSGRTGELFF
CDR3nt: TGTGCCAGCAGCCAAGCGAAGCTCAGCGGGAGAACCGGGGAGCTGTTTTTT

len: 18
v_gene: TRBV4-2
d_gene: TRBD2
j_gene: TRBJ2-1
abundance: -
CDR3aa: CASSQEPGGGRVYNEQFF
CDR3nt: TGTGCCAGCAGCCAGGAGCCCGGAGGAGGGAGGGTTTACAATGAGCAGTTCTTC

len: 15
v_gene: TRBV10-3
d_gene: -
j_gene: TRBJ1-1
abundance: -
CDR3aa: CAISEDGVRDTEAFF
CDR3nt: TGTGCCATCAGTGAGGACGGGGTTAGGGACACTGAAGCTTTCTTT

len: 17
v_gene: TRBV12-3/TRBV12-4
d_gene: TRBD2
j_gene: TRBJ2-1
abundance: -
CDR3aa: CASDQIPPSGSDNEQFF
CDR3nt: TGTGCCAGCGATCAAATTCCCCCTAGCGGTTCGGACAATGAGCAGTTCTTC

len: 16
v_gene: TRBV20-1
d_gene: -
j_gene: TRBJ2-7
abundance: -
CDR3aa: CSARAGMASAYYEQYF
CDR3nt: TGCAGTGCTAGAGCGGGAATGGCTAGCGCTTACTACGAGCAGTACTTC

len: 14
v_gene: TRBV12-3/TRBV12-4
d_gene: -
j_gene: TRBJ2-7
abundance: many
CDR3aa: CASTGGANSYEQYF
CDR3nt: TGTGCCAGCACTGGAGGGGCAAATTCCTACGAGCAGTACTTC

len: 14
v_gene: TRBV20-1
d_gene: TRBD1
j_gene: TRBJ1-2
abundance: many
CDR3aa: CSARARDSHYGYTF
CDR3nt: TGCAGTGCTAGAGCAAGGGACAGCCACTATGGCTACACCTTC

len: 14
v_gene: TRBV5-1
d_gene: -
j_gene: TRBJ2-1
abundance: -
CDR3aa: CASSLERVFDEQFF
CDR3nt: TGCGCCAGCAGCTTGGAAAGGGTTTTCGATGAGCAGTTCTTC

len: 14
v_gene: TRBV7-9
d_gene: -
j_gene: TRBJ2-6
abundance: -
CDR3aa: CARDPTSGANVLTF
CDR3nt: TGTGCCAGGGATCCCACGTCTGGGGCCAACGTCCTGACTTTC